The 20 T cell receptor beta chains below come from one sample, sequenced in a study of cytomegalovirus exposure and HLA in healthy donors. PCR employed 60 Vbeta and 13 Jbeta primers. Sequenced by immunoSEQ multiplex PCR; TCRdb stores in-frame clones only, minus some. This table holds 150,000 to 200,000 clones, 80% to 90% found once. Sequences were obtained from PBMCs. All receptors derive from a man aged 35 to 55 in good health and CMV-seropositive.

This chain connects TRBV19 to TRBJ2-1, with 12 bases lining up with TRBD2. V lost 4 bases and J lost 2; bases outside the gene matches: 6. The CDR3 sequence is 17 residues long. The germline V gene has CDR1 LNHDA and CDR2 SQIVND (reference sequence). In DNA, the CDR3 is TGTGCCAGTAGTACGGGACTAGCGGGCCTTCCCTACAATGAGCAGTTCTTC. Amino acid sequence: CASSTGLAGLPYNEQFF.

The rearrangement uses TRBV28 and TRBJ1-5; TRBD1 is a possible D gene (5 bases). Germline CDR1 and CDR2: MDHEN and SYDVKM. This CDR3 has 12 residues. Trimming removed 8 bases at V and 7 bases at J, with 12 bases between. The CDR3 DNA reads TGTGCCAGCCAACCAGGGATCCAGCCCCAGCATTTT. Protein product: CASQPGIQPQHF.

CDR3 sequence reads: CASRGQGGGYTF. CDR3 bases: TGTGCCAGCAGGGGACAGGGAGGAGGCTACACCTTC. The chain carries TRBV6-6 and TRBJ1-2, with 9 bases matching TRBD1. The CDR3 runs to 12 residues. V shed 6 bases and J 8 bases; nucleotides not matched to a gene: 4. Germline V gene data show CDR1 as MNHNY and CDR2 as SVGAGI (reference sequence).

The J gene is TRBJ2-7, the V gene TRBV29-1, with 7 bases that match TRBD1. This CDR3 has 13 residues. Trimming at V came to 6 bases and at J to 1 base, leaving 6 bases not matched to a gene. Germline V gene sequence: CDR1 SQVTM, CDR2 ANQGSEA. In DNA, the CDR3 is TGCAGCGTAGCCCACAGGGGATCCTACGAGCAGTACTTC. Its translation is CSVAHRGSYEQYF.

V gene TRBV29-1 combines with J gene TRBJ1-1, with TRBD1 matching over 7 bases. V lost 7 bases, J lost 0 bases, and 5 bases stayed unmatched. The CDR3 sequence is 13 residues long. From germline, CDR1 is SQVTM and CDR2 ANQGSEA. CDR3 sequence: CSARTGLNTEAFF. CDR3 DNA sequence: TGCAGCGCACGGACAGGTTTGAACACTGAAGCTTTCTTT.

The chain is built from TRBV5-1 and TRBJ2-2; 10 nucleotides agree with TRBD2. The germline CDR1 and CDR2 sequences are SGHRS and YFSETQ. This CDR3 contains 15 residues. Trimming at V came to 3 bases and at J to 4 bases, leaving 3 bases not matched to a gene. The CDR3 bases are TGCGCCAGCAGCTCTAGCGGGAGAGGCACCGGGGAGCTGTTTTTT. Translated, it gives CASSSSGRGTGELFF.

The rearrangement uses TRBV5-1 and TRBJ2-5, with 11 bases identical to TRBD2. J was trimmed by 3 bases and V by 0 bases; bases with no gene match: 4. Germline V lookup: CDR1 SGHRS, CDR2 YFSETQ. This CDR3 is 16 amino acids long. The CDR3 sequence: CASSLGNSGGEETQYF. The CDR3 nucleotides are TGCGCCAGCAGCTTGGGGAATAGCGGGGGGGAAGAGACCCAGTACTTC.

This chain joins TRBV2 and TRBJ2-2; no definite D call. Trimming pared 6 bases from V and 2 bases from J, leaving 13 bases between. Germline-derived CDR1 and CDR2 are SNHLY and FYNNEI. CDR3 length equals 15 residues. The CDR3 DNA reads TGTGCCAGCAGGGTTACCCAGGTTAACACCGGGGAGCTGTTTTTT. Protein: CASRVTQVNTGELFF.

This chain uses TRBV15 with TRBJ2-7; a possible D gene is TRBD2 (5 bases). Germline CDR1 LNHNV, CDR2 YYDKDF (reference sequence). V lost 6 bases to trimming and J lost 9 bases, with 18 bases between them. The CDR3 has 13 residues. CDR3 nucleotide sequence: TGTGCCACCAGAGGGCCTAGCTCCCACGGGCAGTACTTC. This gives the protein CATRGPSSHGQYF.

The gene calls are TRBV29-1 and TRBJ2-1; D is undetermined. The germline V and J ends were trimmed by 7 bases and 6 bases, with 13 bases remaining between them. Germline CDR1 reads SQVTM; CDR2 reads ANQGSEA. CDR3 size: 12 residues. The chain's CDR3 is CSADYSPNEQFF. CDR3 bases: TGCAGCGCCGATTACTCTCCCAATGAGCAGTTCTTC.

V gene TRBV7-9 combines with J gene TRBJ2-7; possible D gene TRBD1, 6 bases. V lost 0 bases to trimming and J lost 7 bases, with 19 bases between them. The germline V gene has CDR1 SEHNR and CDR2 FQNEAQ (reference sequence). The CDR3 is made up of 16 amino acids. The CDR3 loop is CASSLAPTDYQGEQYF. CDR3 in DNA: TGTGCCAGCAGCTTAGCGCCGACTGACTACCAGGGGGAGCAGTACTTC. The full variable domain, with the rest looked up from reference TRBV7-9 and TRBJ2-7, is DTGVSQNPRHKITKRGQNVTFRCDPISEHNRLYWYRQTLGQGPEFLTYFQNEAQLEKSRLLSDRFSAERPKGSFSTLEIQRTEQGDSAMYLCASSLAPTDYQGEQYFGPGTRLTVT.

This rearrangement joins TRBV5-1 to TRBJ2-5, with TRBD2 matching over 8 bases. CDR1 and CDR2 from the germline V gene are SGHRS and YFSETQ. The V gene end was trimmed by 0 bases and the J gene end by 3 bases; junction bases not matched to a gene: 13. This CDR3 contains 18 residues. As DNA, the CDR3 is TGCGCCAGCAGCTTGGGGGCGGGAGGAGGGAAAATGGAAGAGACCCAGTACTTC. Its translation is CASSLGAGGGKMEETQYF.

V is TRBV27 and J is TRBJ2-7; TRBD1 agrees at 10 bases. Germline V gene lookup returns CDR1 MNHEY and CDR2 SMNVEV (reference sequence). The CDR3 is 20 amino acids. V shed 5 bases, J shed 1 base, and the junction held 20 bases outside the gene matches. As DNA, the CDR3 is TGTGCCAGCAGTCTAAATCGCTTCGGCTCGGGACAGGGGATTTCCTACGAGCAGTACTTC. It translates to CASSLNRFGSGQGISYEQYF.

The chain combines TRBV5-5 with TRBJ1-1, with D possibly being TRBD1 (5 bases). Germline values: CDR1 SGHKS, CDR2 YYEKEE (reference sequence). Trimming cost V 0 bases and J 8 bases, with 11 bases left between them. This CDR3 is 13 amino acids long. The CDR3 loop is CASSLAGGGEAFF. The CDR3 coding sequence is TGTGCCAGCAGCTTGGCCGGGGGTGGGGAAGCTTTCTTT.

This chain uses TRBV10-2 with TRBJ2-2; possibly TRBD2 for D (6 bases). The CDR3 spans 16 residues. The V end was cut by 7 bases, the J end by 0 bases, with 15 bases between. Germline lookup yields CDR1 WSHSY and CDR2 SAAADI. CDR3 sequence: CASTGGAGANTGELFF. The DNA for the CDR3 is TGCGCCAGCACCGGAGGGGCGGGTGCGAACACCGGGGAGCTGTTTTTT.

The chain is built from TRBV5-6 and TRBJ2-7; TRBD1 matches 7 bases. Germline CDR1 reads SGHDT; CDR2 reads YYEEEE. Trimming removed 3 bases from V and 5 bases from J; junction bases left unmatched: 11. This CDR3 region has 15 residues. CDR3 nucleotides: TGTGCCAGCAGCTACCGGGACAGACCACTCCACGAGCAGTACTTC. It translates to CASSYRDRPLHEQYF.

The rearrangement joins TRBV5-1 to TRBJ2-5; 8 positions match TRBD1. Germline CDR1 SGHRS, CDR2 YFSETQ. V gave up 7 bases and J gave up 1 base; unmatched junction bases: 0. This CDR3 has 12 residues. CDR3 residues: CASGTGQETQYF. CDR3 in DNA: TGCGCCAGCGGGACAGGCCAAGAGACCCAGTACTTC.

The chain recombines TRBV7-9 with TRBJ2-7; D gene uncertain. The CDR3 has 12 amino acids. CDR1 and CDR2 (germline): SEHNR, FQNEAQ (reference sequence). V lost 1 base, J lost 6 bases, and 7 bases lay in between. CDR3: CASSLGGVEQYF. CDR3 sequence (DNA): TGTGCCAGCAGCTTAGGAGGAGTCGAGCAGTACTTC. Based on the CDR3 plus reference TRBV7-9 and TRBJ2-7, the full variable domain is DTGVSQNPRHKITKRGQNVTFRCDPISEHNRLYWYRQTLGQGPEFLTYFQNEAQLEKSRLLSDRFSAERPKGSFSTLEIQRTEQGDSAMYLCASSLGGVEQYFGPGTRLTVT.

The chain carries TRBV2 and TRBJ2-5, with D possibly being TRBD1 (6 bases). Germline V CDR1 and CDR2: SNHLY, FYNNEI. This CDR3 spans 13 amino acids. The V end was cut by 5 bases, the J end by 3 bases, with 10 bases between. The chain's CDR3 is CASSLQGKETQYF. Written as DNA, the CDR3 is TGTGCCAGCAGTTTACAGGGAAAAGAGACCCAGTACTTC.

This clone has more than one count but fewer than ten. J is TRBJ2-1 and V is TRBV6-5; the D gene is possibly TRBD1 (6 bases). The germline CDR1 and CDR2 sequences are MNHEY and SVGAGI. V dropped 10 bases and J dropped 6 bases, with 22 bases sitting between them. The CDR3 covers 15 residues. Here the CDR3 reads CATGPGRLGGNEQFF. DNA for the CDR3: TGTGCCACCGGCCCCGGTCGGCTAGGGGGCAATGAGCAGTTCTTC.